Shown below are 4 T cell receptor beta chains from a single sample sequenced in a study of identical twins. A single record per CDR3 protein comes from TCRdb applying MiXCR to the 5' RACE reads. The data show a few hundred thousand distinct CDR3 sequences, with around 18% seen just once and roughly 12% held by the top ten. Sequenced sample: naive T cells sorted from blood. These receptors came from a man aged 45 to 65 in good health.

This clonotype was seen only a few times. The chain employs TRBV24-1 and TRBJ2-3; D not certain. Germline V lookup: CDR1 KGHDR, CDR2 SFDVKD. Trimming stripped 4 bases from V and 6 bases from J, with 7 bases between. This CDR3 is 12 amino acids long. This chain's CDR3 is CATSEYSDTQYF. The CDR3 DNA follows: TGTGCCACCAGTGAGTACAGTGATACGCAGTATTTT.

This clonotype was found many times. V usage is TRBV5-5 and J usage is TRBJ2-2, with D unresolved. This CDR3 contains 14 residues. Trimming removed 4 bases at V and 1 base at J, with 8 bases between. Germline CDR1 reads SGHKS; CDR2 reads YYEKEE (reference sequence). The CDR3 sequence is CASSPRGNTGELFF. CDR3 in DNA: TGTGCCAGCAGCCCCCGCGGGAACACCGGGGAGCTGTTTTTT.

This chain connects TRBV7-2 to TRBJ2-7, with D possibly being TRBD1 (5 bases). The CDR3 is 16 amino acids. Looked up from germline, CDR1 is SGHTA and CDR2 is FQGNSA. V shed 4 bases and J shed 3 bases, with 19 bases lying between them. The CDR3 bases are TGTGCCAGCAGCTCCCAAGGTGCAGGGAACTTCTACGAGCAGTACTTC. This sequence encodes CASSSQGAGNFYEQYF.

This chain connects TRBV4-1 to TRBJ2-1; TRBD2 agrees at 12 bases. The CDR3 extends over 17 amino acids. Germline-derived CDR1 and CDR2 are MGHRA and YSYEKL. The junction had 6 bases not matched to a gene; V was cut back by 2 bases and J by 4 bases. The CDR3 reads CASSQRTSGKGYNEQFF. CDR3 DNA: TGCGCCAGCAGCCAAAGGACTAGCGGGAAAGGGTACAATGAGCAGTTCTTC.